The following is a T cell receptor (beta chain) sequence with its context. Its target antigen remains unknown. No qualities accompany the bases; no much larger clone lies one base away. CDR1 and CDR2, looked up from the germline V gene (reference sequence), are MNHEY and SMNVEV. Trimming takes 5 bases off V and 5 bases off J; junction bases not matched to a gene: 4. Including cysteine and phenylalanine, the CDR3 has 14 amino acids. CDR3 DNA only is kept here, 42 bases in frame from base 1. CD8 naive samples were CD45RO-negative cells positively selected for CCR7, giving a CD45RA+CCR7+ population that excluded TemRA cells. Donors were healthy HIV-negative adults with no recently reported acute infections or vaccinations. All donors were Caucasian adults living in Nashville, Tennessee, USA. Blood was obtained by leukapheresis, after which PBMCs were separated by Ficoll-Histopaque density gradient centrifugation and cryopreserved in liquid nitrogen vapor phase. Analytical flow cytometry was used to check the purity and quantity of each magnetically sorted T cell population. Genomic DNA was isolated from every sorted fraction and measured by UV absorbance on a Nanodrop 2000c.

TCR CDR3 regions were amplified from genomic DNA by multiplex PCR using the deep immunoSEQ assay. For each cell subset, the extracted genomic DNA was distributed evenly across all wells of several immunoSEQ 96-well plates, and each plate served as one replicate. Each replicate PCR for sorted subsets received roughly 0.2 ug genomic DNA, equal to roughly 29,000 T cell genomes. Purified libraries were measured with a Qubit 3.0 fluorometer, size-checked on a Bioanalyzer 2100, and measured again with the KAPA Library Quantification kit. A separate single-read 150-cycle Illumina NextSeq 550 flow cell was used to sequence each immunoSEQ 96-well plate. As for the original processing: The immunoSEQ output contained only junctional sequences without quality scores, so filtering could not match that applied to full-length reads. To assign V/J genes and CDR3, sequences were annotated using PyIR, a Python wrapper for IgBLAST v1.9, with IMGT germline references. Reads were removed for weak V/J assignments (E-value above 1e-6), missing CDR3, stop codons, out-of-frame junctions, or ambiguous translated residues. V3J clonotypes were defined as sequences sharing the same inferred V gene, J gene, and CDR3 amino acid sequence. To compute the percentage overlap between repertoires, the number of shared unique clonotypes was divided by the size of the smaller repertoire. RTK rarefaction, the Chao1 estimator, and Recon v2.1 estimates of unobserved clonotypes were used to assess repertoire richness. Generation probabilities for all TCRbeta clonotypes obtained by the gDNA method from a handful of donors were computed using OLGA. The table comes from immuneACCESS by way of TCRdb, which keeps in-frame sequences with V and J called. Part of the clones is missing from these tables; in studies checked, under half for an unresolved V gene and the rest for unknown reasons. From that table come the V and J calls and clone size; the DNA was used to work out D and trimming. Here the sample has some 740,000 clones; roughly 92% occur a single time. The ten largest clones capture around 24% of the sample.

This record comes from a study of shared clonotypes between healthy human individuals (dated by TCRdb to 2020 to 2021). Context from the whole study: The cohort included a few men and a couple of women between 18 and 49 years of age. Leukapheresis yielded between about 0.94 and 8.9 billion PBMCs per donor. To increase sequencing depth and limit assay-specific biases, TCR repertoire library preparation and sequencing were carried out by different laboratories using diverse techniques. To estimate repertoire size and how much clonotype sharing occurs between individuals, the study deeply sequenced the blood TCR repertoires of five healthy adults. For each donor, CD4 naive and CD4 memory were each run on three plates, CD8 naive on two plates, and CD8 memory on one plate.

Broad study findings and their caveats: Only blood was sampled, and tissue TCR repertoires likely differ from those in blood. Rarefaction of sorted-subset datasets indicated incomplete sequencing despite the large sequencing depth. Pairwise subsampling led to the expectation that sequencing depth would affect the degree of clonotype sharing among donors. The genetic and exposure-history diversity represented was limited by the small number of donors. Clonotypes shared by all four sorted-subset donors showed higher generation probabilities than non-shared clonotypes. Across four donors, about 5.2% of naive CD4, 3% to 4% of naive CD8, approximately 2.5% of memory CD4, and around 0.4% of memory CD8 clonotypes were shared. Estimated clonotype richness was generally larger for naive than for memory subsets.

The TCR comes from a man aged 25 to 40 in good health. The sequence is built from TRBV27 and TRBJ1-5; 9 central bases correspond to TRBD1. Sequenced sample: naive CD8+ T cells sorted from blood. The cell subset or site label on this specimen signifies: CD45RA+CCR7+. The bases read TGTGCCAGCAGTCCCCGACAGGGGGATCAGCCCCAGCATTTT. This sequence encodes CASSPRQGDQPQHF.